The clone carrying this TCR beta chain was seen repeatedly, ten times or more. The antigen is unknown. Diagnosis relied on clinical symptoms, serum thyroxine and TRAb, thyroid ultrasound and orbital computed tomography. Amplified TCR beta CDR3 regions came from RNA transcripts. RT-PCR in the first round (using the HTBI primer set) targeted the TCR CDR3. TCRdb called the multiplex PCR reads again in MiXCR, with one record for every CDR3 protein. There are about 350,000 distinct CDR3 sequences in the sample; 11% to 15% occur only once, and roughly 24% lies in the top ten. V lost 5 bases and J lost 2; bases outside the gene matches: 9. CDR3 length: 16 residues. The germline V gene encodes CDR1 SGHAT and CDR2 FQNNGV. The data were taken from a study of T cells in Graves' hyperthyroidism and ophthalmopathy. Study at large: At the time of initial diagnosis and before any treatment, peripheral blood was collected.

Whole-study results and caveats: Blood samples included most of the expanded thyroid clonotypes exceeding 0.001. Patients with ophthalmopathy were separated from those with stable hyperthyroidism by a 13 V-J model.

Material: blood. The chain combines TRBV11-2 with TRBJ2-3; TRBD1 matches 8 bases. This receptor was identified in a woman in her 30s with Graves' hyperthyroidism. This CDR3 is CASSQQGVSYTDTQYF. CDR3 sequence (DNA): TGTGCCAGCAGCCAACAGGGGGTTAGTTACACAGATACGCAGTATTTT. The full variable domain, completed using reference TRBV11-2 and TRBJ2-3, is EAGVAQSPRYKIIEKRQSVAFWCNPISGHATLYWYQQILGQGPKLLIQFQNNGVVDDSQLPKDRFSAERLKGVDSTLKIQPAKLEDSAVYLCASSQQGVSYTDTQYFGPGTRLTVL.